One sample yielded the 19 T cell receptor beta chains listed below, sequenced in a study of metastatic and nonmetastatic thyroid tumors. Thyroid surgery took place with no prior treatment in any patient. MiXCR reprocessed the PCR reads for TCRdb. The sample consists of some 17,000 clones, about 22% of them appearing once. The sample taken for sequencing was adjacent normal tissue. The receptor source for this set is a female donor with papillary thyroid cancer or a benign thyroid nodule (not recorded which). Some clones in this sample may be carry-over from other donors' samples.

The table lists this clone with a few counts. V usage is TRBV2 and J usage is TRBJ1-1; a weak D match, TRBD1 (6 bases). This CDR3 has 14 amino acids. The ends were cut back, 2 bases at V and 3 bases at J, with 10 bases in the middle. Per germline, CDR1 SNHLY and CDR2 FYNNEI. In DNA, the CDR3 is TGTGCCAGCAGTGAACAAGGGGGGGACACTGAAGCTTTCTTT. Translation gives CASSEQGGDTEAFF.

This clone appeared a single time. V and J are TRBV18 and TRBJ2-2, with D perhaps matching TRBD1 (6 bases). This CDR3 contains 15 residues. Germline V gene data show CDR1 as KGHSH and CDR2 as LQKENI. V was trimmed by 1 base and J by 3 bases, leaving 9 bases between them. The CDR3 DNA is TGTGCCAGCTCACCACGACAGGCGGACACCGGGGAGCTGTTTTTT. This gives the protein CASSPRQADTGELFF.

The V and J genes are TRBV19 and TRBJ1-1; D gene unclear. Deletions cut 3 bases from V and 2 bases from J, with 10 bases between. The germline gives CDR1 LNHDA, CDR2 SQIVND (reference sequence). The CDR3 spans 14 residues. For the CDR3, the DNA is TGTGCCAGTAGTATCCACCAAAAAAACACTGAAGCTTTCTTT. It codes for CASSIHQKNTEAFF.

This chain joins TRBV6-1 and TRBJ2-7; 9 bases align to TRBD1. V dropped 6 bases and J dropped 6; count of bases not matched to a gene: 6. Germline V gene lookup returns CDR1 MNHNS and CDR2 SASEGT. This CDR3 comprises 13 residues. The CDR3, as DNA: TGTGCCAGCAGCCAGGGGACAGGGACCGAGCAGTACTTC. Translation: CASSQGTGTEQYF.

The chain is built from TRBV18 and TRBJ2-1; 7 nucleotides line up with TRBD2. With 2 bases clipped from V and 0 bases from J, the junction kept 4 bases outside the gene matches. The CDR3 runs 16 residues. Germline V gives CDR1 KGHSH, CDR2 LQKENI. CDR3: CASSPERGSSYNEQFF. As DNA, the CDR3 is TGTGCCAGCTCACCAGAGCGGGGCAGCTCCTACAATGAGCAGTTCTTC.

This clone was seen only a few times. V usage is TRBV27 and J usage is TRBJ2-3; 11 positions agree with TRBD2. J was trimmed by 8 bases and V by 3 bases; bases with no gene match: 10. The germline gives CDR1 MNHEY, CDR2 SMNVEV (reference sequence). The CDR3 sequence is 16 residues long. CDR3 nucleotides: TGTGCCAGCAGTTTGGGGCTAGCGGGGGGATCGGCTACGCAGTATTTT. It yields the protein CASSLGLAGGSATQYF.

The chain recombines TRBV11-2 with TRBJ2-1, with 9 nucleotides matching TRBD1. V trimming: 5 bases; J trimming: 6 bases; junction bases outside the gene matches: 11. The germline V gene has CDR1 SGHAT and CDR2 FQNNGV. This CDR3 comprises 16 residues. The CDR3 DNA reads TGTGCCAGCAGCCTCCAGGTTACGGACAGGGGCAATGAGCAGTTCTTC. The encoded protein is CASSLQVTDRGNEQFF.

This clone came up a few times. CDR3 residues: CASSLSAVLERFF. The CDR3 DNA sequence: TGTGCCAGCAGTTTATCAGCGGTGTTAGAACGGTTCTTC. The chain recombines TRBV28 with TRBJ2-1, with D maybe TRBD2 (5 bases). This CDR3 spans 13 amino acids. V lost 1 base, J lost 15 bases, and 16 bases lay in between. Looked up from germline, CDR1 is MDHEN and CDR2 is SYDVKM. The entire variable domain, with the rest obtained from reference TRBV28 and TRBJ2-1, is as follows: DVKVTQSSRYLVKRTGEKVFLECVQDMDHENMFWYRQDPGLGLRLIYFSYDVKMKEKGDIPEGYSVSREKKERFSLILESASTNQTSMYLCASSLSAVLERFFGPGTRLTVL.

This clone was counted at least ten times. The genes are TRBV13 and TRBJ1-1, with 10 nucleotides matching TRBD1. This CDR3 comprises 15 residues. The trim removed 5 bases at V and 5 bases at J, leaving 8 bases unmatched. The germline CDR1 and CDR2 sequences are PRHDT and FYEKMQ (reference sequence). CDR3 residues: CASSRQGAFGTEAFF. DNA for the CDR3: TGTGCCAGCAGCCGACAGGGGGCATTTGGAACTGAAGCTTTCTTT. Using reference TRBV13 and TRBJ1-1 for the parts outside the CDR3, the full variable domain is AAGVIQSPRHLIKEKRETATLKCYPIPRHDTVYWYQQGPGQDPQFLISFYEKMQSDKGSIPDRFSAQQFSDYHSELNMSSLELGDSALYFCASSRQGAFGTEAFFGQGTRLTVV.

This clone was observed at least ten times. The V call is TRBV28, the J call TRBJ1-2; TRBD1 matches at 11 bases. With 4 bases clipped from V and 0 bases from J, the junction kept 7 bases outside the gene matches. The CDR3 extends over 17 amino acids. In germline, CDR1 is MDHEN, CDR2 SYDVKM. In nucleotides, the CDR3 is TGTGCCAGCAGTTCAGGACAGGGGGCGCTTGCTAACTATGGCTACACCTTC. It specifies CASSSGQGALANYGYTF.

This clone rates as large (0.1 to 1%). The gene calls are TRBV28 and TRBJ2-5, with 11 bases that match TRBD1. Germline V gene sequence: CDR1 MDHEN, CDR2 SYDVKM. This CDR3 is 15 amino acids long. V lost 3 bases and J lost 4; bases outside the gene matches: 4. The CDR3 bases are TGTGCCAGCAGTTTGGACAGGGGGCGAAGAGAGACCCAGTACTTC. It translates to CASSLDRGRRETQYF.

In DNA, the CDR3 is TGCGCCAGCAGCCCGACAGGGTCGATCGGCTACACCTTC. Translated, it gives CASSPTGSIGYTF. The chain is built from TRBV5-1 and TRBJ1-2, with 7 bases aligning to TRBD1. The junction had 8 bases not matched to a gene; V was cut back by 4 bases and J by 8 bases. This CDR3 has 13 residues. Germline V gene sequence: CDR1 SGHRS, CDR2 YFSETQ. The variable domain in full, completed from reference TRBV5-1 and TRBJ1-2, reads KAGVTQTPRYLIKTRGQQVTLSCSPISGHRSVSWYQQTPGQGLQFLFEYFSETQRNKGNFPGRFSGRQFSNSRSEMNVSTLELGDSALYLCASSPTGSIGYTFGSGTRLTVV.

This clone occurred a few times. This chain connects TRBV20-1 to TRBJ2-1; no clear D. Germline V gene data show CDR1 as DFQATT and CDR2 as SNEGSKA (reference sequence). Trimming cost V 4 bases and J 0 bases, with 13 bases left between them. The CDR3 contains 15 residues. The CDR3 here is CSAMGPRHSYNEQFF. The CDR3 DNA is TGCAGTGCTATGGGCCCCCGGCACTCCTACAATGAGCAGTTCTTC.

The V and J genes are TRBV6-1 and TRBJ2-7; weak D call: TRBD2 (6 bases). The CDR3 runs to 14 residues. V dropped 7 bases and J dropped 6 bases, with 19 bases sitting between them. Germline V CDR1 and CDR2: MNHNS, SASEGT. The CDR3 DNA reads TGTGCCAGCACCCTCGGAGGAGGGGTGGGCGAGCAGTACTTC. It is translated as CASTLGGGVGEQYF.

The chain couples TRBV25-1 to TRBJ2-7; D could derive from TRBD1 or TRBD2 (5 bases each). Germline V CDR1 and CDR2: MGHDK, SYGVNS. The germline V and J ends were trimmed by 8 bases and 5 bases, with 13 bases remaining between them. The CDR3 spans 12 residues. In nucleotides, the CDR3 is TGTGCCAGCTCCCTTGGGGGTAACGAGCAGTACTTC. Protein product: CASSLGGNEQYF.

There are a few counts of this clone. The J gene is TRBJ2-3, the V gene TRBV27; possible D gene TRBD1, 6 bases. V was pared by 6 bases and J by 1 base, with 26 bases between. Germline CDR1 and CDR2: MNHEY and SMNVEV (reference sequence). The CDR3 consists of 19 residues. CDR3 nucleotides: TGTGCCAGCAGATCCCCGGGACACACGCGGCTAAGCGGCACAGATACGCAGTATTTT. It translates to CASRSPGHTRLSGTDTQYF.

This clone was seen more than once but under ten times. The chain has TRBV15 and TRBJ2-7, with D maybe TRBD1 (6 bases). Trimming took 3 bases from V and 2 from J, leaving 20 bases between them. This CDR3 comprises 17 residues. Germline CDR1 is LNHNV and CDR2 is YYDKDF (reference sequence). Written as DNA, the CDR3 is TGTGCCACCAGCAGTGAACTGGACAGCTTAACCACCTACGAGCAGTACTTC. Its protein product is CATSSELDSLTTYEQYF. Full variable domain (outside the CDR3, taken from reference TRBV15 and TRBJ2-7): DAMVIQNPRYQVTQFGKPVTLSCSQTLNHNVMYWYQQKSSQAPKLLFHYYDKDFNNEADTPDNFQSRRPNTSFCFLDIRSPGLGDTAMYLCATSSELDSLTTYEQYFGPGTRLTVT.

This clone has more than one count but fewer than ten. The chain couples TRBV6-1 to TRBJ2-7, with 10 bases matching TRBD2. The trim removed 5 bases at V and 0 bases at J, leaving 1 base unmatched. Germline values: CDR1 MNHNS, CDR2 SASEGT. CDR3 size: 14 residues. The CDR3 loop is CASSLAGVSYEQYF. The CDR3 DNA reads TGTGCCAGCAGTCTAGCGGGAGTCTCCTACGAGCAGTACTTC.

The chain has TRBV6-1 and TRBJ1-5; D remains ambiguous. V was shortened by 4 bases and J by 7 bases, with 17 bases between the two germline ends. Germline CDR1 is MNHNS and CDR2 is SASEGT. The length of the CDR3 is 15 residues. Here the CDR3 reads CASSVLGGVGQPQHF. Written as DNA, the CDR3 is TGTGCCAGCAGTGTTCTTGGTGGGGTCGGACAGCCCCAGCATTTT.